This T cell receptor (beta chain) emerged from a study of blood T cell repertoires in COVID-19. Across the study: PBMCs, B-cell-depleted T cells, or T cells were the source of the cDNA or gDNA that made up the material.

Individuals drawn from about 26 US areas were about 18 to 89 years old. Cohort assignment relied on participant-reported clinical history. CDR1 and CDR2 (germline): GTSNPN, SVGIG (reference sequence). V gave up 4 bases and J gave up 4 bases, with 10 bases separating them. The CDR3 is 12 residues long. The assay was immunoSEQ multiplex PCR, and TCRdb's table has in-frame clones only and misses some. The sample lists approximately 250,000 clones; 90% were seen once. This receptor was obtained from a woman in her 30s with acute COVID-19. The sample taken for sequencing was PBMCs or T cells enriched from blood (not recorded which). The gene calls are TRBV30 and TRBJ1-1; no definite D call. The CDR3 here is CAWNRDATEAFF. The CDR3 DNA follows: TGTGCCTGGAACCGGGATGCCACTGAAGCTTTCTTT.